This TCR beta chain was recovered during a study of blood T cell repertoires in COVID-19. Study background: The United States, Italy and Spain were the sources of the acute and convalescent COVID-19 samples. T cells, B-cell-depleted T cells, or PBMCs supplied cDNA or gDNA.

How the authors handled the data: Nucleated cell counts were estimated from reference gene primer amplification. The table came from immunoSEQ multiplex PCR; TCRdb's copy has only in-frame clones and leaves some out. V, J and clone size were drawn from that table, and D and trimming were deduced from the DNA. The profile shows 250,000 or so clones, around nine tenths of them singletons. The J segment lost 9 bases and the V segment lost 0 bases, leaving 9 bases of the junction unmatched. CDR1 and CDR2 from the germline V gene are SGDLS and YYNGEE. The CDR3 has 15 residues. This TCR derives from a man between 40 and 49 years old with active or convalescent COVID-19. The sample consisted of peripheral blood. The chain is built from TRBV9 and TRBJ2-1; 7 bases align to TRBD1. In nucleotides, the CDR3 is TGTGCCAGCAGCGTAGATGTAGGGGGCGGAACTGAGCAGTTCTTC. Its translation is CASSVDVGGGTEQFF.